Sequencing of this TCR beta chain was carried out in a study of blood T cell repertoires in COVID-19. The overall study: PBMCs, B-cell-depleted T cells, or T cells were the source of the cDNA or gDNA that made up the material.

Per the original methods: How many nucleated cells were present was estimated from reference gene primer amplification. The method was immunoSEQ multiplex PCR; TCRdb's version includes in-frame clones alone and lacks a portion of them. For V, J and clone size, that table is used; D and trimming come from the DNA. This sample yields some 390,000 clones, of which roughly 86% are seen a single time; about 1.7% belongs to the top ten. The age range of participants was about 18 to 95 years, with residence in about two dozen US areas. In Cohort 3, a recovered donor had either two negative PCRs, clearance, or symptom resolution. Specimen: PBMCs or T cells enriched from blood (not recorded which). The TCR was taken from a woman in her thirties who had recovered from COVID-19.

CDR3 sequence reads: CAWSVPRVAGELFF. CDR3 bases: TGTGCCTGGAGTGTACCTCGAGTGGCCGGGGAGCTGTTTTTT. This chain uses TRBV30 with TRBJ2-2; no clear D. This CDR3 contains 14 residues. Germline CDR1 and CDR2: GTSNPN and SVGIG (reference sequence). The V and J ends lost 0 bases and 6 bases respectively, with 11 bases between them.